Below, 27 T cell receptor beta chains from the same sample are listed, as sequenced in a study of glioma-infiltrating T cells after dendritic cell vaccination. Profiled with immunoSEQ multiplex PCR; TCRdb holds only in-frame clones, not every one. The data hold about 32,000 clones, with 90% to 95% observed a single time. The material sequenced was blood, taken before dendritic cell vaccination. The receptors come from a human donor with glioblastoma.

This clone was detected a few times. The CDR3 region is CAISLGGAEETQYF. The CDR3 region has the DNA TGTGCCATCAGCCTAGGGGGGGCGGAAGAGACCCAGTACTTC. The chain couples TRBV10-3 to TRBJ2-5; D is perhaps TRBD2 (7 bases). The CDR3 has 14 amino acids. V lost 6 bases to trimming and J lost 3 bases, with 14 bases between them. The germline CDR1 and CDR2 sequences are ENHRY and SYGVKD.

This clone was seen only once. The chain uses TRBV5-1 and TRBJ2-3; D might be TRBD2 (7 bases). This CDR3 spans 16 amino acids. In germline, CDR1 is SGHRS, CDR2 YFSETQ. V was clipped by 2 bases and J by 6 bases, with 19 bases between them. In nucleotides, the CDR3 is TGCGCCAGCAGCTTTTTAATGGGGGGGCTGAAGGATACGCAGTATTTT. Amino acid sequence: CASSFLMGGLKDTQYF.

This sequence joins TRBV19 and TRBJ2-2, with D perhaps TRBD1 (6 bases). There are 14 residues in the CDR3. Germline V lookup: CDR1 LNHDA, CDR2 SQIVND (reference sequence). Trimming took 7 bases from V and 7 from J, leaving 16 bases between them. Here the CDR3 reads CASNREPEGGELFF. The CDR3, as DNA: TGTGCCAGTAACAGGGAACCTGAGGGCGGGGAGCTGTTTTTT.

The chain couples TRBV6-1 to TRBJ1-5, with D unclear. V was shortened by 10 bases and J by 0 bases, with 10 bases between the two germline ends. Germline V gene data show CDR1 as MNHNS and CDR2 as SASEGT. CDR3 size: 13 residues. The CDR3 bases are TGTGCCACCCGGTTATATAGCAATCAGCCCCAGCATTTT. Encoded protein: CATRLYSNQPQHF.

J is TRBJ2-5 and V is TRBV2, with D perhaps matching TRBD2 (7 bases). Germline CDR1 SNHLY, CDR2 FYNNEI. V dropped 7 bases and J dropped 4 bases, with 16 bases sitting between them. This CDR3 is 14 amino acids long. The CDR3 sequence is CASIRGGGLETQYF. The CDR3 DNA follows: TGTGCCAGCATCCGTGGGGGGGGCCTAGAGACCCAGTACTTC.

The gene calls are TRBV18 and TRBJ1-2; TRBD1 matches at 7 bases. This CDR3 has 14 residues. Trimming at V came to 1 base and at J to 8 bases, leaving 7 bases not matched to a gene. CDR1 and CDR2 (germline): KGHSH, LQKENI. The CDR3 here is CASSPRGDSGGYTF. The DNA for the CDR3 is TGTGCCAGCTCACCACGGGGGGACAGCGGGGGCTACACCTTC. The variable domain in full, with the rest retrieved from reference TRBV18 and TRBJ1-2, is NAGVMQNPRHLVRRRGQEARLRCSPMKGHSHVYWYRQLPEEGLKFMVYLQKENIIDESGMPKERFSAEFPKEGPSILRIQQVVRGDSAAYFCASSPRGDSGGYTFGSGTRLTVV.

V usage is TRBV4-1 and J usage is TRBJ1-3; D perhaps matches TRBD1 (5 bases). The ends were cut back, 4 bases at V and 2 bases at J, with 9 bases in the middle. CDR1 and CDR2 (germline): MGHRA, YSYEKL. The CDR3 runs to 14 residues. In DNA, the CDR3 is TGCGCCAGCAGCCCCGGGACTGCTGGAAACACCATATATTTT. Encoded protein: CASSPGTAGNTIYF.

V usage is TRBV20-1 and J usage is TRBJ1-1; 7 bases map to TRBD1. Germline V gene data show CDR1 as DFQATT and CDR2 as SNEGSKA (reference sequence). The CDR3 is 11 amino acids. CDR3 sequence (DNA): TGCAGCCGCACAGGGGACACTGAAGCTTTCTTT. As protein: CSRTGDTEAFF.

V gene TRBV7-9 combines with J gene TRBJ1-1; D possibly corresponds to TRBD1 (5 bases). Germline values: CDR1 SEHNR, CDR2 FQNEAQ (reference sequence). V was clipped by 2 bases and J by 1 base, with 17 bases between them. This CDR3 is 17 amino acids long. The CDR3 bases are TGTGCCAGCAGCTTATCGGGTCAGGGCTCGCCGAACACTGAAGCTTTCTTT. Residues: CASSLSGQGSPNTEAFF.

The rearrangement links TRBV5-5 to TRBJ1-6, with no clear D. Trimming took 4 bases from V and 7 from J, leaving 18 bases between them. The germline V gene encodes CDR1 SGHKS and CDR2 YYEKEE (reference sequence). The CDR3 has 16 amino acids. In DNA, the CDR3 is TGTGCCAGCAGCCCGGAACGGGGTCTAAGGAATTCACCCCTCCACTTT. This gives the protein CASSPERGLRNSPLHF.

This chain connects TRBV9 to TRBJ2-2, with no clear D. Germline V gives CDR1 SGDLS, CDR2 YYNGEE. V was shortened by 3 bases and J by 3 bases, with 9 bases between the two germline ends. The CDR3 spans 14 residues. DNA for the CDR3: TGTGCCAGCAGCGCCTGGAGCGACACCGGGGAGCTGTTTTTT. Its protein is CASSAWSDTGELFF.

The chain joins TRBV5-5 to TRBJ1-1; D unclear. There are 14 residues in the CDR3. V lost 0 bases to trimming and J lost 1 base, with 7 bases between them. From germline, CDR1 is SGHKS and CDR2 YYEKEE (reference sequence). The CDR3 region is CASSLVFGNTEAFF. CDR3 DNA sequence: TGTGCCAGCAGCTTGGTTTTCGGGAACACTGAAGCTTTCTTT.

The chain couples TRBV2 to TRBJ2-1; 9 bases map to TRBD1. The V segment lost 6 bases and the J segment 5 bases; nucleotides outside the gene matches: 5. CDR1 and CDR2 (germline): SNHLY, FYNNEI. This CDR3 is 14 amino acids long. The CDR3 here is CASRKGTGNNEQFF. For the CDR3, the DNA is TGTGCCAGCAGGAAGGGGACAGGGAACAATGAGCAGTTCTTC. The full variable domain, rest sourced from reference TRBV2 and TRBJ2-1, is EPEVTQTPSHQVTQMGQEVILRCVPISNHLYFYWYRQILGQKVEFLVSFYNNEISEKSEIFDDQFSVERPDGSNFTLKIRSTKLEDSAMYFCASRKGTGNNEQFFGPGTRLTVL.

This clone was seen once. The chain has TRBV2 and TRBJ1-1, with TRBD1 identical over 8 bases. Germline-derived CDR1 and CDR2 are SNHLY and FYNNEI. CDR3 length: 14 residues. V was pared by 7 bases and J by 9 bases, with 13 bases of the junction left unmatched. The CDR3 DNA reads TGTGCCAGCACCGCGACGGCAGGGGGCACCCAAGCTTTCTTT. Protein sequence: CASTATAGGTQAFF.

The gene calls are TRBV4-2 and TRBJ2-3; 11 bases match TRBD2. The CDR3 covers 17 residues. J lost 3 bases, V lost 0 bases, and 5 bases had no gene match. Germline V CDR1 and CDR2: LGHNA, YNFKEQ. The CDR3 nucleotides read TGTGCCAGCAGCCAAGATTTCGCTAGCGGGGGGACAGATACGCAGTATTTT. Protein: CASSQDFASGGTDTQYF.

This sequence joins TRBV7-9 and TRBJ1-2; perhaps TRBD1 as D (5 bases). The germline V gene has CDR1 SEHNR and CDR2 FQNEAQ (reference sequence). The CDR3 is made up of 14 amino acids. Trimming took 0 bases from V and 8 from J, leaving 13 bases between them. The chain's CDR3 is CASSLASQDNGYTF. The CDR3 bases are TGTGCCAGCAGCTTAGCGTCGCAGGACAACGGCTACACCTTC.

The chain joins TRBV7-2 to TRBJ2-1; 8 nucleotides align to TRBD2. CDR1 is SGHTA and CDR2 is FQGNSA in the germline V gene. The V and J ends lost 5 bases and 8 bases, in that order; junction bases with no gene match: 8. This CDR3 contains 14 residues. CDR3 in DNA: TGTGCCAGCAGCCCGGGACTAGAGGTCTATGAGCAGTTCTTC. The encoded protein is CASSPGLEVYEQFF.

This chain connects TRBV5-1 to TRBJ1-1, with D unclear. The CDR3 is made up of 15 amino acids. Germline V gene lookup returns CDR1 SGHRS and CDR2 YFSETQ. V lost 2 bases and J lost 2, with 13 bases in between. The chain's CDR3 is CASSLTPERNTEAFF. The CDR3 DNA is TGCGCCAGCAGCTTAACTCCGGAGCGAAACACTGAAGCTTTCTTT.

J is TRBJ2-1 and V is TRBV11-2; D gene unclear. Germline-derived CDR1 and CDR2 are SGHAT and FQNNGV. Trimming took 2 bases from V and 7 from J, leaving 12 bases between them. The CDR3 is 14 amino acids. The CDR3 DNA reads as TGTGCCAGCAGCTTACCGGCAGCGATGAATGAGCAGTTCTTC. This sequence encodes CASSLPAAMNEQFF.

The chain combines TRBV5-1 with TRBJ2-7; the D gene is possibly TRBD1 (5 bases). Germline V lookup: CDR1 SGHRS, CDR2 YFSETQ. This CDR3 spans 15 amino acids. Trimming cost V 0 bases and J 1 base, with 11 bases left between them. CDR3 region: CASSLAGRKSYEQYF. DNA for the CDR3: TGCGCCAGCAGCTTGGCAGGGCGGAAGTCCTACGAGCAGTACTTC.

The V gene is TRBV4-1, the J gene TRBJ2-5; a possible D gene is TRBD2 (6 bases). The CDR3 has 13 amino acids. V was trimmed by 4 bases and J by 5 bases, leaving 11 bases between them. Germline V lookup: CDR1 MGHRA, CDR2 YSYEKL. The CDR3 here is CASSPGVRETQYF. The CDR3 DNA is TGCGCCAGCAGCCCGGGGGTAAGGGAGACCCAGTACTTC.

The chain is built from TRBV10-2 and TRBJ2-1; unclear D gene. CDR1 and CDR2 from the germline V gene are WSHSY and SAAADI. The CDR3 extends over 16 amino acids. Trimming stripped 0 bases from V and 0 bases from J, with 9 bases between. The CDR3 DNA reads as TGCGCCAGCAGTGAGTCGAACCTCGGCTCCTACAATGAGCAGTTCTTC. It translates to CASSESNLGSYNEQFF.

The V and J genes are TRBV19 and TRBJ1-5; possible D gene TRBD1, 6 bases. This CDR3 contains 13 residues. CDR1 is LNHDA and CDR2 is SQIVND in the germline V gene (reference sequence). The V gene lost 4 bases and the J gene lost 5 bases, with 9 bases spanning the gap. The CDR3 region has the DNA TGTGCCAGTAGTACACAGGGTGATCAGCCCCAGCATTTT. It translates to CASSTQGDQPQHF.

The V and J genes are TRBV2 and TRBJ1-4; no clear D gene. The germline V and J ends were trimmed by 6 bases and 8 bases, with 16 bases remaining between them. The CDR3 loop spans 14 amino acids. Germline values: CDR1 SNHLY, CDR2 FYNNEI. CDR3 sequence (DNA): TGTGCCAGCAGGGGAGACATGGGGTGGGAAAAACTGTTTTTT. Residues: CASRGDMGWEKLFF.

The V gene is TRBV7-2, the J gene TRBJ1-5; D might be TRBD1 (5 bases). V shed 5 bases and J shed 0 bases, with 11 bases lying between them. The CDR3 has 15 amino acids. CDR1 and CDR2 from the germline V gene are SGHTA and FQGNSA. CDR3 sequence: CASSRGLYSNQPQHF. The CDR3 nucleotides read TGTGCCAGCAGCCGGGGACTGTATAGCAATCAGCCCCAGCATTTT.

J is TRBJ1-1 and V is TRBV29-1; 9 bases align to TRBD1. Germline V CDR1 and CDR2: SQVTM, ANQGSEA. This CDR3 has 12 amino acids. Trimming cost V 8 bases and J 6 bases; bases outside gene matches: 7. The CDR3, as DNA: TGCAGCTCCGGACAGGGGAGCGCTGAAGCTTTCTTT. Translating gives CSSGQGSAEAFF.

The rearrangement uses TRBV7-9 and TRBJ2-3; the match to TRBD1 covers 8 bases. With 5 bases clipped from V and 0 bases from J, the junction kept 1 base outside the gene matches. The CDR3 consists of 14 residues. CDR1 SEHNR and CDR2 FQNEAQ come from the germline V gene (reference sequence). CDR3 coding DNA: TGTGCCAGCAGCCGGGACAGGAGCACAGATACGCAGTATTTT. It specifies CASSRDRSTDTQYF. The whole variable domain, filled in from reference TRBV7-9 and TRBJ2-3, reads DTGVSQNPRHKITKRGQNVTFRCDPISEHNRLYWYRQTLGQGPEFLTYFQNEAQLEKSRLLSDRFSAERPKGSFSTLEIQRTEQGDSAMYLCASSRDRSTDTQYFGPGTRLTVL.